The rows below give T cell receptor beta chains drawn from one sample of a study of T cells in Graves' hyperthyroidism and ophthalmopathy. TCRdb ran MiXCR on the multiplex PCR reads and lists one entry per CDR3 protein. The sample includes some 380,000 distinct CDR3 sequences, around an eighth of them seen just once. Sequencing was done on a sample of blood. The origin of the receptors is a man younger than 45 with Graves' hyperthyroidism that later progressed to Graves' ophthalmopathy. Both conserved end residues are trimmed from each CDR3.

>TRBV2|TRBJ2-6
ASTRQGARANVPT
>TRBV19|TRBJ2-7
ASSAAGANTYEQY
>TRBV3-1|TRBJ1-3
ASSQEAASGNTIY
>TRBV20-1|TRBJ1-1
SAGTGPYHPKRYTEAF
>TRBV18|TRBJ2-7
ASSPSEAYEQY
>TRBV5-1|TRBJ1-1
ASSLAPGLNTEAF
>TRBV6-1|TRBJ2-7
ASSEGQGGYEQY
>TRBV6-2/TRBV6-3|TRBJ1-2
ASRLYRGLDYGYT
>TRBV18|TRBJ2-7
ASSIWRGFYEQY
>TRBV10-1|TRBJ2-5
ASSDGSAGKGGQY
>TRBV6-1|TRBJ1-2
ASSIWGGSYGYT
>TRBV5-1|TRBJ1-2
ASSHGTGYGYT
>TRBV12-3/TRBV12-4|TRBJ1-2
ASSPEQGAHGYT
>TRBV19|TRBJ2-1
ASSTRVQGPYNEQF
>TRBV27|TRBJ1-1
ASSLSRGQGNTEAF
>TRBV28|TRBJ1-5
ASSTGTGRNQPQH
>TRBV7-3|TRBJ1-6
ASSSPGGADNSPLH
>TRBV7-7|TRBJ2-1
ASSKYGTLSSYNEQF
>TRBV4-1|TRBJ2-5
ASSPLSGGPLQETQY
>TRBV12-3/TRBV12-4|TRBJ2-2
ASTNFGQVDPGGWLF
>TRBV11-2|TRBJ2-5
ASSLEGGVLFETQY
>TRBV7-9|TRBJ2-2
ASSQHNTGELF
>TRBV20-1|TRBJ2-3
SARGGTSGRSDTQY
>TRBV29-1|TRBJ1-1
SVANRGTNTEAF
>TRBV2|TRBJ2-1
ASKASGRSSYNEQF
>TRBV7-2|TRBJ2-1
ASSVGLTPTEQF
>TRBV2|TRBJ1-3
ASSDGQISGNTIY
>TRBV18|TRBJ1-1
ASSPSSQMNTEAF
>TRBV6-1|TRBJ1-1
ASSSRVRAF
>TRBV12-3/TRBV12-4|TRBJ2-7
ASSNPGRLIGYEQY
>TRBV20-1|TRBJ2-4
SAERGGTLGNIQY